This T cell receptor (beta chain) was captured in a study of blood T cell repertoires in COVID-19. CDR1 LGHDT and CDR2 YNNKEL come from the germline V gene (reference sequence). V lost 0 bases and J 5 bases, leaving 10 bases between the germline ends. The length of the CDR3 is 15 residues. Sequenced by immunoSEQ multiplex PCR; TCRdb stores in-frame clones only, minus some. Of some 260,000 clones listed, more than 75% are singletons. The chain is built from TRBV3-1 (or the pseudogene TRBV3-2) and TRBJ2-2, with a possible D match to TRBD2 (6 bases). This clonotype originated in a man aged 40-55 years who had recovered from COVID-19. Material for sequencing was PBMCs or T cells enriched from blood (not recorded which). The CDR3 protein is CASSQDPGDTGELFF. The CDR3 DNA reads TGTGCCAGCAGCCAAGATCCGGGGGATACCGGGGAGCTGTTTTTT.